This entry is about one TCR beta chain. The antigen remains unidentified. Trimming stripped 2 bases from V and 4 bases from J, with 2 bases between. Germline CDR1 SGHVS, CDR2 FNYEAQ. The CDR3 totals 12 residues. This sample stems from a study of graft-versus-host responses after intestinal transplantation. Data came from immunoSEQ multiplex PCR; TCRdb stores just in-frame clones and leaves some out. Found here are about 90,000 clones, roughly 93% of them singletons; the top ten hold approximately 1.1%. The sequence was obtained from a human donor who was the organ donor for an intestinal transplant. The starting material was unstimulated CD8+ T cells sorted from spleen or lymph node cells, obtained before transplant. This rearrangement joins TRBV7-6 to TRBJ2-2; D unresolved. The CDR3 is CASSLLTGELFF. The CDR3 DNA follows: TGTGCCAGCAGCTTACTCACCGGGGAGCTGTTTTTT. Combining the CDR3 with reference TRBV7-6 and TRBJ2-2 gives the whole variable domain GAGVSQSPRYKVTKRGQDVALRCDPISGHVSLYWYRQALGQGPEFLTYFNYEAQQDKSGLPNDRFSAERPEGSISTLTIQRTEQRDSAMYRCASSLLTGELFFGEGSRLTVL.